A single count supports the clone carrying this T cell receptor beta chain. There are 16 residues in the CDR3. The germline V gene has CDR1 SQVTM and CDR2 ANQGSEA. V dropped 4 bases and J dropped 7 bases, with 24 bases sitting between them. This record belongs to a study of T cell changes during pregnancy in multiple sclerosis. Clones were sequenced by immunoSEQ multiplex PCR, and TCRdb holds only the in-frame ones, with some missing. The sample includes about 92,000 clones, about 94% seen only once; the top ten take approximately 2.2%. The chain employs TRBV29-1 and TRBJ2-3, with TRBD2 as a possible D gene (6 bases). This receptor was identified in a female donor with multiple sclerosis, enrolled in a pregnancy study. Specimen: peripheral blood, collected in the third trimester of pregnancy. The CDR3 DNA reads TGCAGCGTTGGTGGAGGGGTAAGGACCTCGGGGAATACGCAGTATTTT. This codes for CSVGGGVRTSGNTQYF.